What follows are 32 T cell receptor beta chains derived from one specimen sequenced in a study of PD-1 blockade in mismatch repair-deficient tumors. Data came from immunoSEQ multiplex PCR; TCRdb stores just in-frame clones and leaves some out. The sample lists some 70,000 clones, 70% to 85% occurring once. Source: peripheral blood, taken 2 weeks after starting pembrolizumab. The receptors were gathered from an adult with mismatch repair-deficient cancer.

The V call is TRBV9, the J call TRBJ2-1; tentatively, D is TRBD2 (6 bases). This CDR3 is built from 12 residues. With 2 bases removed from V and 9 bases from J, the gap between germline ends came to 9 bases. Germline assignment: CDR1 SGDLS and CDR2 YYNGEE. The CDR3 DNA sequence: TGTGCCAGCAGCGTCATTAGCGGTGAGCAGTTCTTC. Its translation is CASSVISGEQFF.

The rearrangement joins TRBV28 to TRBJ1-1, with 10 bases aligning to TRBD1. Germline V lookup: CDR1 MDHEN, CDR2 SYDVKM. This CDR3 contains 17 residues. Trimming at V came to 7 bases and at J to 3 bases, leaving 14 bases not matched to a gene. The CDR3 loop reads CASTKRWGDRGDTEAFF. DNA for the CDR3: TGTGCCAGCACCAAACGGTGGGGGGACAGGGGAGACACTGAAGCTTTCTTT.

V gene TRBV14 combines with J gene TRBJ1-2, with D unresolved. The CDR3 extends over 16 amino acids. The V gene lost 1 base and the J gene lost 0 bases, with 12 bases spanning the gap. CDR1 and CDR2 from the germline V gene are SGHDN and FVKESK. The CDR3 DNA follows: TGTGCCAGCAGCCAAGGGTCGCCGGGGACTAACTATGGCTACACCTTC. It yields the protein CASSQGSPGTNYGYTF. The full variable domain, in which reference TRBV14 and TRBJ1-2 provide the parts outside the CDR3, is EAGVTQFPSHSVIEKGQTVTLRCDPISGHDNLYWYRRVMGKEIKFLLHFVKESKQDESGMPNNRFLAERTGGTYSTLKVQPAELEDSGVYFCASSQGSPGTNYGYTFGSGTRLTVV.

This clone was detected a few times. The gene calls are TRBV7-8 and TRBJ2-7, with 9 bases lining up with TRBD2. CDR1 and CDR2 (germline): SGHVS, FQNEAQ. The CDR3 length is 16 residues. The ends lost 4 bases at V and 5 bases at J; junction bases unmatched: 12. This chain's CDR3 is CASSSSGGRAVDEQYF. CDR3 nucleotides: TGTGCCAGCAGCTCCTCTGGCGGGAGGGCGGTCGACGAGCAGTACTTC.

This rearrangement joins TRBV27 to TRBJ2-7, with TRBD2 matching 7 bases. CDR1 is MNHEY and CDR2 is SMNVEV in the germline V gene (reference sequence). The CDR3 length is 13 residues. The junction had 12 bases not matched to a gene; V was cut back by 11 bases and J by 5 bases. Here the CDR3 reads CARGGIIGDEQYF. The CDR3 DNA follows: TGTGCCCGCGGGGGTATAATAGGGGACGAGCAGTACTTC.

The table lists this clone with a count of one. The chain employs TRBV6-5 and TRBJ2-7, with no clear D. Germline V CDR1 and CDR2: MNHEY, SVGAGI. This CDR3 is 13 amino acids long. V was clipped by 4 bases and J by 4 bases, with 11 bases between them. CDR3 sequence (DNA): TGTGCCAGCAGTTGGGGTCCTAGGTACGAGCAGTACTTC. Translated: CASSWGPRYEQYF.

The CDR3: CASSVTISDRGSGELFF. The DNA for the CDR3 is TGTGCCAGCAGCGTCACTATTTCGGACAGGGGTAGCGGGGAGCTGTTTTTT. The J gene is TRBJ2-2, the V gene TRBV9; 9 bases map to TRBD1. This CDR3 has 17 amino acids. The germline gives CDR1 SGDLS, CDR2 YYNGEE. V was pared by 2 bases and J by 7 bases, with 12 bases of the junction left unmatched. The variable domain in full, completed from reference TRBV9 and TRBJ2-2, reads DSGVTQTPKHLITATGQRVTLRCSPRSGDLSVYWYQQSLDQGLQFLIQYYNGEERAKGNILERFSAQQFPDLHSELNLSSLELGDSALYFCASSVTISDRGSGELFFGEGSRLTVL.

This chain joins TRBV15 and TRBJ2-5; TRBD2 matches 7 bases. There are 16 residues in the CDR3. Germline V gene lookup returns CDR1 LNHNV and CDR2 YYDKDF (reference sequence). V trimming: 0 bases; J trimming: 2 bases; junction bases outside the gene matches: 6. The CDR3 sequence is CATSRDRGVTQETQYF. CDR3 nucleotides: TGTGCCACCAGCAGAGATCGGGGGGTAACTCAAGAGACCCAGTACTTC. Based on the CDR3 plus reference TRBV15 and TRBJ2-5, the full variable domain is DAMVIQNPRYQVTQFGKPVTLSCSQTLNHNVMYWYQQKSSQAPKLLFHYYDKDFNNEADTPDNFQSRRPNTSFCFLDIRSPGLGDTAMYLCATSRDRGVTQETQYFGPGTRLLVL.

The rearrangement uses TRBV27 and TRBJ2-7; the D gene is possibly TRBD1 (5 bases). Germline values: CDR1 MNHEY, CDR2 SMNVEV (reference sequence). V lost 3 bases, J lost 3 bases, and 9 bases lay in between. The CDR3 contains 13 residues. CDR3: CASSFIRDYEQYF. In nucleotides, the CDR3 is TGTGCCAGCAGTTTTATCAGGGACTACGAGCAGTACTTC.

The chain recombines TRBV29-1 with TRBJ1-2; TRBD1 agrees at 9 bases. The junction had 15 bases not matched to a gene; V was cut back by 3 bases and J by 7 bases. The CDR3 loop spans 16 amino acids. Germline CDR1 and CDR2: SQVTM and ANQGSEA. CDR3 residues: CSVDFADGTGFGGYTF. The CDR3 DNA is TGCAGCGTTGACTTCGCCGACGGGACAGGGTTTGGTGGCTACACCTTC.

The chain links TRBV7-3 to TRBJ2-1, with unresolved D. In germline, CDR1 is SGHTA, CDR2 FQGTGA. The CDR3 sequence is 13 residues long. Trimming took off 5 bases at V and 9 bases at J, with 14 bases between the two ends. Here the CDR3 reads CASSRDGRTEQFF. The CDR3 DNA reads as TGTGCCAGCAGCCGAGACGGGCGCACTGAGCAGTTCTTC.

In nucleotides, the CDR3 is TGTGCCAGCAGACCGAACCGGCGGGGCGATTTTGAAGCTTTCTTT. Translation gives CASRPNRRGDFEAFF. The chain carries TRBV6-6 and TRBJ1-1; D may be TRBD1 (5 bases). Trimming shortened V by 6 bases and J by 7 bases, and 21 bases separated the two germline ends. Germline V CDR1 and CDR2: MNHNY, SVGAGI (reference sequence). This CDR3 contains 15 residues.

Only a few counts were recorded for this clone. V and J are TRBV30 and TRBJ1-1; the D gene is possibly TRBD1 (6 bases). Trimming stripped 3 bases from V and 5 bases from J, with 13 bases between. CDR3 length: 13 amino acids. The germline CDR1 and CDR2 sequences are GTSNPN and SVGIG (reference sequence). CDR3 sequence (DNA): TGTGCCTGGAGCCTACAGGGATTTACTGAAGCTTTCTTT. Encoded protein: CAWSLQGFTEAFF.

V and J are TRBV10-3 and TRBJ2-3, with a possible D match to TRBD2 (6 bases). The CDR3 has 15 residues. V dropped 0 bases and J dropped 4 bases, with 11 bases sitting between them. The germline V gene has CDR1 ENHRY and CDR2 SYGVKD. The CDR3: CAISESGDSADTQYF. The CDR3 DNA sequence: TGTGCCATCAGTGAGTCGGGGGACTCAGCAGATACGCAGTATTTT.

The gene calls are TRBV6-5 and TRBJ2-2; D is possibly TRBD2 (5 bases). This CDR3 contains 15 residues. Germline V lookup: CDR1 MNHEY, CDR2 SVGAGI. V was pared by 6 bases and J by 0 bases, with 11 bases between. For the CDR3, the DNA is TGTGCCAGCAGGGTACTAGTGGCGAACACCGGGGAGCTGTTTTTT. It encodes CASRVLVANTGELFF.

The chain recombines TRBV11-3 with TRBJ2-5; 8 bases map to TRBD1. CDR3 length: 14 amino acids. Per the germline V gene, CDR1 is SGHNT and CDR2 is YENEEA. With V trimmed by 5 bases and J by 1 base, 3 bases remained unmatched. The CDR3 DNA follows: TGTGCCAGCAGCCCCGGGACAGGCCAAGAGACCCAGTACTTC. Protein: CASSPGTGQETQYF.

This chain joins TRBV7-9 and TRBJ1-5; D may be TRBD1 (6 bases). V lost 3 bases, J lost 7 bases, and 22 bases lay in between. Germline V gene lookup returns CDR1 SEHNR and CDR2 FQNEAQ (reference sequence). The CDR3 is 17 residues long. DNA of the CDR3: TGTGCCAGCAGCTTGCCCTGGGACGGGGGGGCTGAACAGCCCCAGCATTTT. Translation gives CASSLPWDGGAEQPQHF.

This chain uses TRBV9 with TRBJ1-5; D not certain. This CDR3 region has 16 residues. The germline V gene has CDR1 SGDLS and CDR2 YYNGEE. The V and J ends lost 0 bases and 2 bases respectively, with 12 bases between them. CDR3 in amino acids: CASSVGPTAGNQPQHF. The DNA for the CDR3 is TGTGCCAGCAGCGTAGGCCCCACTGCGGGCAATCAGCCCCAGCATTTT.

DNA for the CDR3: TGTGCCAGCAGCTTAGGCCACAGGGAGTTGAGCACTGAAGCTTTCTTT. It is translated as CASSLGHRELSTEAFF. The chain couples TRBV13 to TRBJ1-1; tentatively, D is TRBD1 (6 bases). V lost 0 bases, J lost 4 bases, and 15 bases lay in between. The CDR3 runs to 16 residues. From germline, CDR1 is PRHDT and CDR2 FYEKMQ (reference sequence). The full variable domain, rest sourced from reference TRBV13 and TRBJ1-1, is AAGVIQSPRHLIKEKRETATLKCYPIPRHDTVYWYQQGPGQDPQFLISFYEKMQSDKGSIPDRFSAQQFSDYHSELNMSSLELGDSALYFCASSLGHRELSTEAFFGQGTRLTVV.

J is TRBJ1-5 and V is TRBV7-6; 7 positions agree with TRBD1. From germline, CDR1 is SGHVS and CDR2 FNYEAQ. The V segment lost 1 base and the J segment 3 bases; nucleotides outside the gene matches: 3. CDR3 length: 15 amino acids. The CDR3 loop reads CASSLEGGLNQPQHF. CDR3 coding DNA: TGTGCCAGCAGCTTAGAAGGGGGCCTCAATCAGCCCCAGCATTTT.

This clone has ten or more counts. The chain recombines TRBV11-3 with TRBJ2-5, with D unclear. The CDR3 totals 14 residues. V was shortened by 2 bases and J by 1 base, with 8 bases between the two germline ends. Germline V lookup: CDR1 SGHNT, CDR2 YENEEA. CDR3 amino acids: CASSLIRTQETQYF. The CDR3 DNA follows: TGTGCCAGCAGCTTAATCAGGACCCAAGAGACCCAGTACTTC.

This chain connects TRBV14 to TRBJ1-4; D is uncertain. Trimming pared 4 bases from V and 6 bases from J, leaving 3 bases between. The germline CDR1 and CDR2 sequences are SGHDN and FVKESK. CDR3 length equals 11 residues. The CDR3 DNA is TGTGCCAGCAGCCGCTATGAAAAACTGTTTTTT. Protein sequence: CASSRYEKLFF.

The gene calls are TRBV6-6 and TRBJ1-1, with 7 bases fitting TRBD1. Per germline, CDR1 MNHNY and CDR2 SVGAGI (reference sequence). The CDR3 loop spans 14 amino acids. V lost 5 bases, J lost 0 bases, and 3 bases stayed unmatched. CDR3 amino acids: CASSGTALNTEAFF. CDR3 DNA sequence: TGTGCCAGCAGTGGGACAGCTTTGAACACTGAAGCTTTCTTT.

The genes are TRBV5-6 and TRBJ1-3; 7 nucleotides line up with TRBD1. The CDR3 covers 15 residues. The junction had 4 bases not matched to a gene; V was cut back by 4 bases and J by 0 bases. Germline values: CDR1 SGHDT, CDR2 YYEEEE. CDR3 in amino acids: CASSRDRNSGNTIYF. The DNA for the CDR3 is TGTGCCAGCAGCAGGGACAGAAACTCTGGAAACACCATATATTTT.

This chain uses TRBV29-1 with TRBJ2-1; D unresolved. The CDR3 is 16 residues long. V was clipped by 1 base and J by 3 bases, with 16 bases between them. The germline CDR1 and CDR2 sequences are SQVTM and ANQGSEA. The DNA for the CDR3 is TGCAGCGTTGAAGCTGCAACGGCCATCATCTACAATGAGCAGTTCTTC. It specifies CSVEAATAIIYNEQFF.

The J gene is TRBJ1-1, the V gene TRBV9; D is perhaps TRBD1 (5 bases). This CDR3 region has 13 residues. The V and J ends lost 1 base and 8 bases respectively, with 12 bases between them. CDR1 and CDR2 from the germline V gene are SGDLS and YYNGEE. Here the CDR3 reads CASSVTTWDEAFF. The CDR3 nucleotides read TGTGCCAGCAGCGTAACAACATGGGACGAAGCTTTCTTT.

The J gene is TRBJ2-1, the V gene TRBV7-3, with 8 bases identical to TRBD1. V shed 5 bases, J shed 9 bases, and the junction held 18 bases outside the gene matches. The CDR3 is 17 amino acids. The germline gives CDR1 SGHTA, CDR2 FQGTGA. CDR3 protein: CASSPLTDPRGQSEQFF. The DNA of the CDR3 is TGTGCCAGCAGCCCTCTTACGGATCCCAGGGGGCAAAGTGAGCAGTTCTTC.

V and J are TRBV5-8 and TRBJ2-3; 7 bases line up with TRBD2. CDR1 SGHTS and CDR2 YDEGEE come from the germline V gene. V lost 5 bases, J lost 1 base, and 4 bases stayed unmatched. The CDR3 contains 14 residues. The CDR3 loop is CASRVTSGTDTQYF. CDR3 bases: TGTGCCAGCAGAGTCACTAGCGGCACAGATACGCAGTATTTT.

As DNA, the CDR3 is TGTGCCAGCTCCTATCAAACAGGGATCGGGTTTTATGGCTACACCTTC. Amino acid sequence: CASSYQTGIGFYGYTF. This chain uses TRBV5-8 with TRBJ1-2; D perhaps matches TRBD1 (6 bases). V dropped 7 bases and J dropped 5 bases, with 24 bases sitting between them. The CDR3 contains 16 residues. Germline CDR1 is SGHTS and CDR2 is YDEGEE. Supplemented by reference TRBV5-8 and TRBJ1-2, the full variable domain reads EAGVTQSPTHLIKTRGQQATLRCSPISGHTSVYWYQQALGLGLQFLLWYDEGEERNRGNFPPRFSGRQFPNYSSELNVNALELEDSALYLCASSYQTGIGFYGYTFGSGTRLTVV.

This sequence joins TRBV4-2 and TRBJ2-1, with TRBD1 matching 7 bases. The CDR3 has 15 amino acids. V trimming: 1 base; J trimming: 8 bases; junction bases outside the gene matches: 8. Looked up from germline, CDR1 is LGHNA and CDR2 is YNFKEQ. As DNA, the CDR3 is TGTGCCAGCAGCCAAGTTGACAGGGTTTTCGATGAGCAGTTCTTC. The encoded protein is CASSQVDRVFDEQFF.

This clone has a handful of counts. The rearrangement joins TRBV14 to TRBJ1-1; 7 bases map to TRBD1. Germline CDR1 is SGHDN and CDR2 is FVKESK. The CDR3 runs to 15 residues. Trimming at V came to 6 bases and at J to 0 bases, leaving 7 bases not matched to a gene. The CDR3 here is CASSLDRLLNTEAFF. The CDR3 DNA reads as TGTGCCAGCAGTCTGGACAGGCTTTTGAACACTGAAGCTTTCTTT.

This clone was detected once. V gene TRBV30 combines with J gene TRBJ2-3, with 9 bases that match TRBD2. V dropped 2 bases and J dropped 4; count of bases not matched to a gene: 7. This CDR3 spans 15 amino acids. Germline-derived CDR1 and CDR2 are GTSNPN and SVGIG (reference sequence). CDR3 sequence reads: CAWSSREGRADTQYF. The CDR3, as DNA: TGTGCCTGGAGTTCGCGGGAGGGCCGAGCAGATACGCAGTATTTT.